The 7 T cell receptor beta chains in this list originate from one sample, sequenced in a study of shared clonotypes between healthy human individuals. Naive CD8 populations comprised CD45RO-negative cells positively selected for CCR7, excluding terminally differentiated effector memory CD45RA+ cells. The protocol was immunoSEQ multiplex PCR, while the TCRdb copy is restricted to in-frame clones and leaves out a portion. This table has around 600,000 clones, around 96% appearing once. The sample taken for sequencing was naive CD8+ T cells sorted from blood. The origin of the receptors is a woman younger than 45 in good health.

This clone occurred once. This chain links TRBV19 with TRBJ1-1, with 8 bases that match TRBD1. This CDR3 has 23 amino acids. The germline V gene encodes CDR1 LNHDA and CDR2 SQIVND (reference sequence). V trimming: 7 bases; J trimming: 3 bases; junction bases outside the gene matches: 34. The CDR3 DNA sequence: TGTGCCAGTACCCGCTTTAGGGACACAGGGGGAGCCCCCGAGACCCGAATAGACACTGAAGCTTTCTTT. Protein product: CASTRFRDTGGAPETRIDTEAFF.

The chain employs TRBV28 and TRBJ2-7; TRBD2 aligns across 14 bases. The junction had 3 bases not matched to a gene; V was cut back by 11 bases and J by 6 bases. The CDR3 runs 12 residues. Germline V gives CDR1 MDHEN, CDR2 SYDVKM. CDR3 in amino acids: CAWGLAGVEQYF. The CDR3 region has the DNA TGTGCCTGGGGACTAGCGGGAGTCGAGCAGTACTTC.

This rearrangement joins TRBV28 to TRBJ2-7; TRBD1 matches at 9 bases. The CDR3 totals 13 residues. CDR1 is MDHEN and CDR2 is SYDVKM in the germline V gene. The ends lost 11 bases at V and 5 bases at J; junction bases unmatched: 10. DNA of the CDR3: TGTGCCGGGGCGTGGACAGGGGCAAACGAGCAGTACTTC. It specifies CAGAWTGANEQYF. The full variable domain, completed using reference TRBV28 and TRBJ2-7, is DVKVTQSSRYLVKRTGEKVFLECVQDMDHENMFWYRQDPGLGLRLIYFSYDVKMKEKGDIPEGYSVSREKKERFSLILESASTNQTSMYLCAGAWTGANEQYFGPGTRLTVT.

The rearrangement joins TRBV15 to TRBJ2-5, with TRBD1 as a possible D gene (6 bases). The CDR3 has 15 amino acids. Germline CDR1 reads LNHNV; CDR2 reads YYDKDF (reference sequence). Deletions cut 1 base from V and 4 bases from J, with 13 bases between. CDR3 nucleotides: TGTGCCACCAGCAGAGTGGACAGATTGGGAGAGACCCAGTACTTC. This codes for CATSRVDRLGETQYF.

This chain links TRBV11-2 with TRBJ2-1; unclear D gene. The germline V and J ends were trimmed by 0 bases and 10 bases, with 10 bases remaining between them. The CDR3 sequence is 13 residues long. CDR1 is SGHAT and CDR2 is FQNNGV in the germline V gene. This CDR3 is CASSLDRSWEQFF. The CDR3 nucleotides are TGTGCCAGCAGCTTAGACCGTTCCTGGGAGCAGTTCTTC.

This chain uses TRBV4-2 with TRBJ2-7; D not resolved. Per the germline V gene, CDR1 is LGHNA and CDR2 is YNFKEQ. V lost 0 bases and J lost 6, with 12 bases in between. The CDR3 sequence is 14 residues long. DNA of the CDR3: TGTGCCAGCAGCCAAGAGGCGGATCCCGTCGAGCAGTACTTC. Residues: CASSQEADPVEQYF.

This chain uses TRBV5-6 with TRBJ1-1; 10 bases align to TRBD1. Germline assignment: CDR1 SGHDT and CDR2 YYEEEE. V dropped 3 bases and J dropped 2; count of bases not matched to a gene: 1. This CDR3 is built from 14 residues. Here the CDR3 reads CASSWDRGNTEAFF. The CDR3 DNA sequence: TGTGCCAGCAGCTGGGACAGGGGCAACACTGAAGCTTTCTTT.